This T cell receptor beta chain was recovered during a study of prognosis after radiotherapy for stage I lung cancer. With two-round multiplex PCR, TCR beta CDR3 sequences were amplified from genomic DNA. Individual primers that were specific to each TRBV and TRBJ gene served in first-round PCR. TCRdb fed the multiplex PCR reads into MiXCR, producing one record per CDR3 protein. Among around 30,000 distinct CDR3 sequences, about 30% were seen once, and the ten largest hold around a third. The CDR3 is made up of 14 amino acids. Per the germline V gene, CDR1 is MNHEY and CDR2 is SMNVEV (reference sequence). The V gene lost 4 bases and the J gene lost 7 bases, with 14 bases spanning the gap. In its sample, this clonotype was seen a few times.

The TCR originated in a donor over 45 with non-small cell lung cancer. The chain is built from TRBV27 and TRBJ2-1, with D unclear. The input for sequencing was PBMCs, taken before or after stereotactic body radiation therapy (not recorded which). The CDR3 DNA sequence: TGTGCCAGCAGTTCCGGCACTAAAGGGAATGAGCAGTTCTTC. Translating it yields CASSSGTKGNEQFF.